The 11 T cell receptor beta chains below all came from one sample that was sequenced in a study of identical twins. In TCRdb, the 5' RACE reads were re-called with MiXCR into one record per CDR3 protein. Here the sample spans some 730,000 distinct CDR3 sequences, about 18% being singletons. The data also belong to a second study, concerning T cells expressing NK-cell markers.

Sequencing used PBMCs. The receptors were sampled from a woman under 30 in good health.

CDR3 loop: CASTQRDVDEQFF. The DNA for the CDR3 is TGCGCCAGCACTCAGCGGGATGTGGATGAGCAGTTCTTC. The chain combines TRBV10-2 with TRBJ2-1, with 7 bases identical to TRBD2. Germline lookup yields CDR1 WSHSY and CDR2 SAAADI. V shed 7 bases and J 8 bases; nucleotides not matched to a gene: 8. The CDR3 length is 13 residues.

V gene TRBV5-6 combines with J gene TRBJ1-2; D is ambiguous. Trimming took 2 bases from V and 4 from J, leaving 12 bases between them. Germline V lookup: CDR1 SGHDT, CDR2 YYEEEE. CDR3 size: 14 residues. In DNA form, the CDR3 reads TGTGCCAGCAGCTTAGTACGGAAGATCTATGGCTACACCTTC. This encodes CASSLVRKIYGYTF.

The chain carries TRBV6-1 and TRBJ1-5; no clear D gene. Trimming shortened V by 6 bases and J by 0 bases, and 12 bases separated the two germline ends. Germline V gene data show CDR1 as MNHNS and CDR2 as SASEGT. The CDR3 is 15 residues long. The CDR3 loop reads CASSIGRDSNQPQHF. In nucleotides, the CDR3 is TGTGCCAGCAGCATTGGACGGGATAGCAATCAGCCCCAGCATTTT.

The chain couples TRBV5-5 to TRBJ1-1; no firm D call. The CDR3 is 14 amino acids. Germline V gives CDR1 SGHKS, CDR2 YYEKEE (reference sequence). Trimming shortened V by 0 bases and J by 1 base, and 7 bases separated the two germline ends. CDR3 DNA sequence: TGTGCCAGCAGCTTGGGCCCAGAGAACACTGAAGCTTTCTTT. It is translated as CASSLGPENTEAFF.

This sequence joins TRBV5-1 and TRBJ2-7, with D tentatively TRBD1 or TRBD2 (5 bases each). The V end was cut by 1 base, the J end by 0 bases, with 11 bases between. There are 15 residues in the CDR3. The germline V gene has CDR1 SGHRS and CDR2 YFSETQ. Here the CDR3 reads CASSLRGDPSYEQYF. CDR3 bases: TGCGCCAGCAGCTTGCGGGGCGATCCCTCCTACGAGCAGTACTTC.

This clonotype came up a few times. The chain employs TRBV4-2 and TRBJ2-1; 8 positions agree with TRBD2. The junction had 3 bases not matched to a gene; V was cut back by 1 base and J by 4 bases. The CDR3 sequence is 15 residues long. CDR1 and CDR2 from the germline V gene are LGHNA and YNFKEQ. The CDR3 is CASSQGTSRYNEQFF. The CDR3 DNA reads TGTGCCAGCAGCCAAGGGACTAGCAGGTACAATGAGCAGTTCTTC.

This clonotype turned up a few times. V and J are TRBV29-1 and TRBJ1-5; tentatively, D is TRBD1 (5 bases). Germline lookup yields CDR1 SQVTM and CDR2 ANQGSEA. The CDR3 is made up of 14 amino acids. V gave up 5 bases and J gave up 6 bases, with 17 bases separating them. CDR3 region: CSVRAGTQGQPQHF. The CDR3 DNA reads TGCAGCGTTAGAGCCGGGACTCAGGGTCAGCCCCAGCATTTT.

There are a few counts of this clonotype. The chain recombines TRBV5-1 with TRBJ2-2; 12 nucleotides align to TRBD2. The germline V gene encodes CDR1 SGHRS and CDR2 YFSETQ. The CDR3 is 16 amino acids. Germline trimming cut 3 bases from V and 6 bases from J; bases unmatched to any gene: 6. CDR3 in amino acids: CASSSRLAGEAGELFF. CDR3 DNA sequence: TGCGCCAGCAGCTCCCGACTAGCGGGAGAGGCCGGGGAGCTGTTTTTT.

There are a few counts of this clonotype. CDR3 DNA sequence: TGTGCCAGCAGCTTACTTTGGGGCAGCGCGGAAAGAGGTGAAGCTTTCTTT. It translates to CASSLLWGSAERGEAFF. V is TRBV7-6 and J is TRBJ1-1; D is perhaps TRBD1 (5 bases). V was cut by 2 bases and J by 7 bases, with 23 bases left in between. Germline V CDR1 and CDR2: SGHVS, FNYEAQ. CDR3 length: 17 residues.

The chain recombines TRBV11-2 with TRBJ2-3, with 10 bases lining up with TRBD2. Per the germline V gene, CDR1 is SGHAT and CDR2 is FQNNGV. The CDR3 has 15 residues. The V segment lost 2 bases and the J segment 7 bases; nucleotides outside the gene matches: 6. The CDR3 DNA follows: TGTGCCAGCAGCTTATCCACTAGCGGGACAAATACGCAGTATTTT. Protein product: CASSLSTSGTNTQYF.

This chain uses TRBV12-3 or TRBV12-4 with TRBJ2-7, with D possibly being TRBD1 (5 bases). V was pared by 6 bases and J by 0 bases, with 9 bases between. The CDR3 is 13 residues long. The CDR3 DNA sequence: TGTGCCAGCAGGCCTACAGGCTCCTACGAGCAGTACTTC. This gives the protein CASRPTGSYEQYF.